This is a list of T cell receptor beta chains from one sample in a study of cytotoxic CD8 clonotypes in ibrutinib-treated CLL. Data came from immunoSEQ multiplex PCR; TCRdb stores just in-frame clones and leaves some out. The sample lists over 100,000 clones, 80% to 90% occurring once. Sequencing used PBMCs, obtained after 24 months of ibrutinib treatment. The receptors derive from a human donor with chronic lymphocytic leukemia. Each CDR3 is given with its conserved first and last residue. Fields, in order: clone size, V gene, D gene, J gene, CDR3 DNA, CDR3 protein. A D gene is named only where the DNA matches it firmly. A row's size may be missing; if present it is once, few, many or a size class.

-,TRBV9,-,TRBJ2-7,TGTGCCAGCAGTCGTCAACGGGGGCCATGGGGATCCTACGAGCAGTACTTC,CASSRQRGPWGSYEQYF
-,TRBV16,-,TRBJ1-1,TGTGCCAGCAGCCAATTCTGGACTGAGAACACTGAAGCTTTCTTT,CASSQFWTENTEAFF
-,TRBV10-3,-,TRBJ2-5,TGTGCCATCAGCGTTAGTCGAGAGACCCAGTACTTC,CAISVSRETQYF
once,TRBV6-6,TRBD1,TRBJ1-3,TGTGCCAGCAGTTACTCGGAGAGACAGGGGGGAAACACCATATATTTT,CASSYSERQGGNTIYF
-,TRBV11-2,-,TRBJ2-1,TGTGCCAGCAGCCGAACCGATGGGGAGTACAATGAGCAGTTCTTC,CASSRTDGEYNEQFF
-,TRBV6-5,-,TRBJ2-4,TGTGCCAGCTCTCCCTTCGGGGAGAAAAACATTCAGTACTTC,CASSPFGEKNIQYF
-,TRBV7-9,-,TRBJ1-6,TGTGCCAGCAGCTTACCAGTTCTGACTAGGGATTCACCCCTCCACTTT,CASSLPVLTRDSPLHF
-,TRBV7-9,-,TRBJ1-1,TGTGCCAGCAGCTCATCCTACGCGGGGGTGGTCACTGAAGCTTTCTTT,CASSSSYAGVVTEAFF
-,TRBV28,-,TRBJ2-7,TGTGCCAGCAGTTTAGAGGTCAGCCGACCCTACGAGCAGTACTTC,CASSLEVSRPYEQYF
-,TRBV12-5,-,TRBJ1-2,TGTGCTAGTGGACTTGACATTCAGAATGGCTACACCTTC,CASGLDIQNGYTF
-,TRBV5-6,-,TRBJ2-7,TGTGCCAGCAGCAACAAACCGACTAGTCAGGGTGAGCAGTACTTC,CASSNKPTSQGEQYF
-,TRBV6-5,-,TRBJ1-2,TGTGCCAGCAGTTCTTACCGGGAGATAGTTGAGGGCTACACCTTC,CASSSYREIVEGYTF
-,TRBV5-1,-,TRBJ1-3,TGCGCCAGCAGCTTCGAGGGGGGCTCTGGAAACACCATATATTTT,CASSFEGGSGNTIYF
-,TRBV5-6,-,TRBJ1-1,TGTGCCAGCAGCTTAAATGGGGGAGGGAACACTGAAGCTTTCTTT,CASSLNGGGNTEAFF
few,TRBV5-3,TRBD2,TRBJ2-1,TGTGCCAGAAGCCCCCTAGCGGGGCGGTCGGGCAATGAGCAGTTCTTC,CARSPLAGRSGNEQFF
-,TRBV19,-,TRBJ1-5,TGTGCCAGTAACCCAGGGGACAGCAATCAGCCCCAGCATTTT,CASNPGDSNQPQHF
-,TRBV7-9,-,TRBJ1-2,TGTGCCAGCAGCTTAGGGGCCTTGTATGGCTACACCTTC,CASSLGALYGYTF
-,TRBV5-1,-,TRBJ2-3,TGCGCCAGCAGCTTGGCAGGGAGCACAGATACGCAGTATTTT,CASSLAGSTDTQYF
-,TRBV4-1,-,TRBJ1-4,TGCGCCAGCAGCCAAGAGGGGGCTGGTTCTAATGAAAAACTGTTTTTT,CASSQEGAGSNEKLFF
-,TRBV18,-,TRBJ2-1,TGTGCCAGCTCACCACGTAGCAGGGCTCTCTACAATGAGCAGTTCTTC,CASSPRSRALYNEQFF
-,TRBV4-3,-,TRBJ1-5,TGCGCCAGCAGCCCTAACGTGGGACATACCAGCAATCAGCCCCAGCATTTT,CASSPNVGHTSNQPQHF
-,TRBV7-3,-,TRBJ2-2,TGTGCCAGCAGCTTATCCAACACCGGGGAGCTGTTTTTT,CASSLSNTGELFF
-,TRBV5-1,-,TRBJ2-3,TGCGCCAGCAGGAATCACGGACTCCCTAGGGCAGATACGCAGTATTTT,CASRNHGLPRADTQYF
few,TRBV27,TRBD1,TRBJ1-5,TGTGCCAGCAGACCGGGACAGGGGGACAATCAGCCCCAGCATTTT,CASRPGQGDNQPQHF
-,TRBV7-2,-,TRBJ1-1,TGTGCCAGCACCATCGGCAGGGGATATCCTGAAGCTTTCTTT,CASTIGRGYPEAFF
-,TRBV23-1,-,TRBJ2-2,TGCGCCAGCAGTCAATCTATTGGTTTTGCTCGCAGGGAGAACACCGGGGAGCTGTTTTTT,CASSQSIGFARRENTGELFF
-,TRBV2,-,TRBJ1-4,TGTGCCAGCAGTCAACAATTGGGGGGCCGCGAAAAACTGTTTTTT,CASSQQLGGREKLFF
-,TRBV28,TRBD2,TRBJ2-4,TGTGCCAGCAGTTCGGCGGGGGAGGGCAAAAACATTCAGTACTTC,CASSSAGEGKNIQYF
few,TRBV27,-,TRBJ2-5,TGTGCCAGCAGGCTGGGGAATGGAGAGACCCAGTACTTC,CASRLGNGETQYF
-,TRBV28,-,TRBJ1-1,TGTGCCAGCAGAAGGTTGTGGGGCACTGAAGCTTTCTTT,CASRRLWGTEAFF
-,TRBV4-1,-,TRBJ1-6,TGCGCCACATCACAGCAATATAATTCACCCCTCCACTTT,CATSQQYNSPLHF
-,TRBV6-5,TRBD1,TRBJ1-1,TGTGCCAGCAGTAGGGGACAGATGAACACTGAAGCTTTCTTT,CASSRGQMNTEAFF
-,TRBV7-2,-,TRBJ2-4,TGTGCCAGCAGCTTTGGTTGGAGGGACATTCAGTACTTC,CASSFGWRDIQYF
once,TRBV19,-,TRBJ2-5,TGTGCCAGTAGTGGTCAGGCCCAAGAGACCCAGTACTTC,CASSGQAQETQYF
-,TRBV7-2,-,TRBJ2-4,TGTGCCAGCAGCTCCCGGGACATTCAGTACTTC,CASSSRDIQYF
-,TRBV5-4,-,TRBJ1-2,TGTGCCAGCAGCACGGACGGCAACTATGGCTACACCTTC,CASSTDGNYGYTF